This TCR beta chain derives from a study of T cells in Graves' hyperthyroidism and ophthalmopathy. Study-level information: Peripheral blood specimens were obtained at initial diagnosis, prior to any treatment.

Study conclusions and caveats: Ophthalmopathy, as predicted by the model, came a median 6.5 months after the prediction. Among clonotypes expanded in thyroid above 0.001, most were also found in blood.

Patients showing uncontrolled infection, other autoimmune disease, pregnancy or lactation were ineligible. TCR beta CDR3 region amplification was performed from RNA transcripts. HTBI primers were the set used in a first-round RT-PCR of the TCR CDR3. MiXCR was run by TCRdb on the multiplex PCR reads, yielding one entry per CDR3 protein. Here the sample spans about 250,000 distinct CDR3 sequences, over 20% being singletons. For this clonotype: Antigen: not known.

The CDR3 has 15 residues. Per germline, CDR1 MGHRA and CDR2 YSYEKL. Trimming removed 0 bases from V and 4 bases from J, with 12 bases in between. The sample consisted of blood. The genes are TRBV4-1 and TRBJ1-2; a weak D match, TRBD1 (5 bases). This sequence was found in a man aged 25 to 45 with Graves' ophthalmopathy. DNA of the CDR3: TGCGCCAGCAGCCAAGATTCCCAGGGTGGCTATGGCTACACCTTC. Translating gives CASSQDSQGGYGYTF.